This note documents a single T cell receptor beta chain sequence. CDR3 length: 14 amino acids. With V trimmed by 2 bases and J by 10 bases, 5 bases remained unmatched. From germline, CDR1 is SEHNR and CDR2 FQNEAQ (reference sequence). Methods used by the authors: Amplifying reference gene primers gave estimates of nucleated cell counts. Clones were sequenced by immunoSEQ multiplex PCR, and TCRdb holds only the in-frame ones, with some missing. That table is the source of V, J and clone size, and D and trimming were worked out from the DNA. The sample shows approximately 230,000 clones, roughly 84% of them seen only once. This entry is derived from a study of blood T cell repertoires in COVID-19. Study-wide background: Donors in the United States, Italy and Spain gave samples during acute or convalescent COVID-19. Sources were T cells, B-cell-depleted T cells, or PBMCs; the material itself was cDNA or gDNA.

Sequencing was performed on peripheral blood. The chain links TRBV7-9 to TRBJ1-4, with TRBD1 identical over 9 bases. The sequence derives from a man aged 25-45 years with active or convalescent COVID-19. CDR3 region: CASSLLGQGRKLFF. CDR3 in DNA: TGTGCCAGCAGCTTATTGGGACAGGGTAGAAAACTGTTTTTT.